Below are 8 T cell receptor beta chains sequenced from a single sample in a study of long-term antiretroviral therapy in people with HIV. It was version v3.0 of the immunoSEQ assay that was run at survey level. Data came from immunoSEQ multiplex PCR; TCRdb stores just in-frame clones and leaves some out. Of around 6,000 clones listed, roughly 80% were seen once; the top ten hold about 14%. The sample was unsorted PBMCs, taken 0.5 years before starting antiretroviral therapy. These TCRs come from a man aged 35-49 years with HIV.

This chain joins TRBV4-1 and TRBJ2-2; weak D call: TRBD2 (6 bases). The germline V gene has CDR1 MGHRA and CDR2 YSYEKL. This CDR3 region has 16 residues. Trimming shortened V by 3 bases and J by 2 bases, and 13 bases separated the two germline ends. The CDR3 sequence: CASSHGAGLNTGELFF. The DNA for the CDR3 is TGCGCCAGCAGCCACGGTGCGGGGCTAAACACCGGGGAGCTGTTTTTT.

This chain uses TRBV9 with TRBJ2-7; tentatively, D is TRBD1 (6 bases). This CDR3 is built from 15 residues. CDR1 is SGDLS and CDR2 is YYNGEE in the germline V gene. Trimming stripped 1 base from V and 3 bases from J, with 14 bases between. The CDR3 protein is CASSVSPGHNYEQYF. The DNA for the CDR3 is TGTGCCAGCAGCGTAAGCCCGGGACATAACTACGAGCAGTACTTC.

V gene TRBV30 combines with J gene TRBJ2-2, with TRBD2 matching over 11 bases. Trimming took 3 bases from V and 5 from J; bases not matched to a gene: 5. From germline, CDR1 is GTSNPN and CDR2 SVGIG (reference sequence). The CDR3 length is 15 residues. In DNA, the CDR3 is TGTGCCTGGAGCGCCGGGACTAGCGGAACCGGGGAGCTGTTTTTT. Protein sequence: CAWSAGTSGTGELFF.

This clone is a singleton in its sample. The chain couples TRBV7-9 to TRBJ1-4; 7 bases line up with TRBD1. The V gene end was trimmed by 2 bases and the J gene end by 4 bases; junction bases not matched to a gene: 10. Germline lookup yields CDR1 SEHNR and CDR2 FQNEAQ (reference sequence). The CDR3 extends over 17 amino acids. The CDR3 DNA reads as TGTGCCAGCAGCTTAAGTCCCTTTACAGGGGATAATGAAAAACTGTTTTTT. This sequence encodes CASSLSPFTGDNEKLFF. The variable domain in full, with the rest retrieved from reference TRBV7-9 and TRBJ1-4, is DTGVSQNPRHKITKRGQNVTFRCDPISEHNRLYWYRQTLGQGPEFLTYFQNEAQLEKSRLLSDRFSAERPKGSFSTLEIQRTEQGDSAMYLCASSLSPFTGDNEKLFFGSGTQLSVL.

This clone is a singleton in its sample. The chain is built from TRBV19 and TRBJ2-7, with TRBD2 matching 8 bases. Germline CDR1 LNHDA, CDR2 SQIVND (reference sequence). This CDR3 region has 13 residues. V shed 5 bases and J 4 bases; nucleotides not matched to a gene: 4. CDR3 residues: CASSPGTSYEQYF. The CDR3 coding sequence is TGTGCCAGTAGTCCGGGGACTAGTTACGAGCAGTACTTC.

The CDR3 protein is CASTPGGLGYGYTF. In DNA form, the CDR3 reads TGTGCCAGTACCCCTGGGGGGCTTGGATATGGCTACACCTTC. The chain combines TRBV19 with TRBJ1-2; tentatively, D is TRBD1 (6 bases). Trimming shortened V by 7 bases and J by 5 bases, and 17 bases separated the two germline ends. The length of the CDR3 is 14 residues. Germline CDR1 is LNHDA and CDR2 is SQIVND (reference sequence).

The chain uses TRBV5-6 and TRBJ1-1; the D gene is possibly TRBD1 (6 bases). The germline V gene has CDR1 SGHDT and CDR2 YYEEEE. The V end was cut by 0 bases, the J end by 3 bases, with 9 bases between. The CDR3 loop spans 14 amino acids. CDR3 in amino acids: CASSLAGAHTEAFF. As DNA, the CDR3 is TGTGCCAGCAGCTTGGCAGGGGCGCACACTGAAGCTTTCTTT.

The V and J genes are TRBV11-2 and TRBJ2-3; maybe TRBD1 (6 bases). In germline, CDR1 is SGHAT, CDR2 FQNNGV. This CDR3 spans 12 amino acids. The ends were cut back, 5 bases at V and 8 bases at J, with 11 bases in the middle. CDR3 region: CASSIARGTQYF. CDR3 DNA sequence: TGTGCCAGCAGCATTGCCAGGGGTACGCAGTATTTT.